The clone carrying this T cell receptor (beta chain) was counted a single time. The length of the CDR3 is 15 residues. CDR1 and CDR2 from the germline V gene are LNHNV and YYDKDF (reference sequence). V was pared by 5 bases and J by 6 bases, with 19 bases between. Method: immunoSEQ multiplex PCR; TCRdb's copy keeps in-frame clones and lacks some. The profile shows approximately 75,000 clones, 95% to 97% of them singletons. This specimen belongs to a study of technical replicates of blood from a handful of donors. The sequence was obtained from a human donor in good health. The chain couples TRBV15 to TRBJ2-5; D is perhaps TRBD1 (5 bases). Sequencing was done on a sample of T cells isolated from PBMCs. CDR3 bases: TGTGCCACCAGCTCCCGGCAGGAAGGGGAAAAGACCCAGTACTTC. Amino acid sequence: CATSSRQEGEKTQYF. Looking up the rest from reference TRBV15 and TRBJ2-5 gives the full variable domain: DAMVIQNPRYQVTQFGKPVTLSCSQTLNHNVMYWYQQKSSQAPKLLFHYYDKDFNNEADTPDNFQSRRPNTSFCFLDIRSPGLGDTAMYLCATSSRQEGEKTQYFGPGTRLLVL.